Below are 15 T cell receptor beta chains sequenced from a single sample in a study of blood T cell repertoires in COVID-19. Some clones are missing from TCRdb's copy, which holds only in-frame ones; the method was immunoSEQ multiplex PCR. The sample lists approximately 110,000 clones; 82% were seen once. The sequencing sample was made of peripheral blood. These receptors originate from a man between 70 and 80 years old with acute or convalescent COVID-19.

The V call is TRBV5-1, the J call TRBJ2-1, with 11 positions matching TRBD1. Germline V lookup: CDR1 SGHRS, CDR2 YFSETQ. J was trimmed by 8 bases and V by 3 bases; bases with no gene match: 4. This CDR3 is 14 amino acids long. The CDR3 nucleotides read TGCGCCAGCAGCTACAGGACAGGGGGCGATGAGCAGTTCTTC. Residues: CASSYRTGGDEQFF.

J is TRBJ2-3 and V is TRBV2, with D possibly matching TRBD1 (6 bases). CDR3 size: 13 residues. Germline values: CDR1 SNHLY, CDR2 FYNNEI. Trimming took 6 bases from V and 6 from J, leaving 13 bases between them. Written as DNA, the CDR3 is TGTGCCAGCAGCTTACAGGGATGGGATACGCAGTATTTT. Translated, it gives CASSLQGWDTQYF.

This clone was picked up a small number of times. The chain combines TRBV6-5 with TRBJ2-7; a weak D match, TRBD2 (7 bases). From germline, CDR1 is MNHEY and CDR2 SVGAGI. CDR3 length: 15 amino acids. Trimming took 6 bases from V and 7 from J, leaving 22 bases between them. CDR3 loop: CASSSGGRTTLEQYF. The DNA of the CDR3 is TGTGCCAGCAGCTCCGGGGGGCGGACTACCCTTGAGCAGTACTTC.

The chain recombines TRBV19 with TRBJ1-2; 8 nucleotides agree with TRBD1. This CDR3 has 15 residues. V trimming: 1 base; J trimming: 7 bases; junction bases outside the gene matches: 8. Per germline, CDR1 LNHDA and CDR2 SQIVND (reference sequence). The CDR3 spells CASSIVGQGSGGYTF. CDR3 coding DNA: TGTGCCAGTAGTATAGTCGGACAGGGTTCGGGTGGCTACACCTTC.

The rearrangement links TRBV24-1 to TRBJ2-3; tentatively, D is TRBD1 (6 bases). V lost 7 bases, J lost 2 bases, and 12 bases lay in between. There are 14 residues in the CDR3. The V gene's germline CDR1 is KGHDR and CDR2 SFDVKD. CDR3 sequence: CATRDSLATDTQYF. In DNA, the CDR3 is TGTGCCACCAGGGACAGCCTCGCCACAGATACGCAGTATTTT.

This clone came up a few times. The CDR3 DNA reads as TGTGCCAGCAGCTCGGGCGGACTAGCGGGGACCGGGGAGCTGTTTTTT. Amino acid sequence: CASSSGGLAGTGELFF. The rearrangement uses TRBV5-4 and TRBJ2-2, with TRBD2 identical over 12 bases. The CDR3 sequence is 16 residues long. With V trimmed by 3 bases and J by 5 bases, 5 bases remained unmatched. The germline V gene has CDR1 SGHNT and CDR2 YYREEE (reference sequence).

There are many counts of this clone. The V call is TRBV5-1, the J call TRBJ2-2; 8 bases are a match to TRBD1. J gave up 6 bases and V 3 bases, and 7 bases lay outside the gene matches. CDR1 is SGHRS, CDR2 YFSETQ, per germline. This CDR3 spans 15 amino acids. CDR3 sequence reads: CASSSTGEPSGELFF. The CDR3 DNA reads TGCGCCAGCAGCTCGACAGGGGAACCTTCCGGGGAGCTGTTTTTT.

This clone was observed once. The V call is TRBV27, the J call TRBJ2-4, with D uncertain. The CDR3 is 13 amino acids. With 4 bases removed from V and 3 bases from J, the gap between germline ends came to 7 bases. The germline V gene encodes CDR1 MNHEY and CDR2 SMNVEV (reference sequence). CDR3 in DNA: TGTGCCAGCAGTTCCCTAGGCAAAAACATTCAGTACTTC. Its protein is CASSSLGKNIQYF.

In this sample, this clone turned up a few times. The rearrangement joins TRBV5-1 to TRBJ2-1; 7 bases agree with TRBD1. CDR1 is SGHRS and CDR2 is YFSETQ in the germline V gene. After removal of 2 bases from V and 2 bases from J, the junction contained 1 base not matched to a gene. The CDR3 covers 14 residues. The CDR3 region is CASSFQGAYNEQFF. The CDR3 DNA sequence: TGCGCCAGCAGCTTCCAGGGGGCCTACAATGAGCAGTTCTTC.

The DNA of the CDR3 is TGTGCCAGCTCACCACCGGCGGGGGCGAACACTGAAGCTTTCTTT. Translating gives CASSPPAGANTEAFF. This chain links TRBV18 with TRBJ1-1; TRBD1 is a possible D gene (6 bases). Trimming left V 0 bases short and J 1 base short, with 9 bases between. In germline, CDR1 is KGHSH, CDR2 LQKENI. The length of the CDR3 is 15 residues.

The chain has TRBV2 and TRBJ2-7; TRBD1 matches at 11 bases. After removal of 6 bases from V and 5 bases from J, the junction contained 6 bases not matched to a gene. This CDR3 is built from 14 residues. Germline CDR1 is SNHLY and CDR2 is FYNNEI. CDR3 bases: TGTGCCAGCAGGCCGGGACAGGGGGTCCACGAGCAGTACTTC. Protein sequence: CASRPGQGVHEQYF.

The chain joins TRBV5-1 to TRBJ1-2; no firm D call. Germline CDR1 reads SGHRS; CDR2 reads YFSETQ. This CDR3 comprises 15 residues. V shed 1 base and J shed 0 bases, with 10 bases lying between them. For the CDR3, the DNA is TGCGCCAGCAGCTTGCTCGGAGAACCTAACTATGGCTACACCTTC. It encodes CASSLLGEPNYGYTF.

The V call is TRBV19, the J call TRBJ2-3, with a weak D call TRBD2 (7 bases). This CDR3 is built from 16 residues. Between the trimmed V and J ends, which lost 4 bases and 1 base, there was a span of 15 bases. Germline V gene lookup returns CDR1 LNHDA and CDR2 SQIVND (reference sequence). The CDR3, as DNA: TGTGCCAGTAGTAACGGGGGGCGATTAGGCACAGATACGCAGTATTTT. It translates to CASSNGGRLGTDTQYF.

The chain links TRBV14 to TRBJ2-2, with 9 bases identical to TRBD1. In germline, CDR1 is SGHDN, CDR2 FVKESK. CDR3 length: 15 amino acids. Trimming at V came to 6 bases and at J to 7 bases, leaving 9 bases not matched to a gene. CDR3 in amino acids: CASSRDRGIVGELFF. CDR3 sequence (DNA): TGTGCCAGCAGTCGCGACAGGGGGATTGTCGGGGAGCTGTTTTTT.

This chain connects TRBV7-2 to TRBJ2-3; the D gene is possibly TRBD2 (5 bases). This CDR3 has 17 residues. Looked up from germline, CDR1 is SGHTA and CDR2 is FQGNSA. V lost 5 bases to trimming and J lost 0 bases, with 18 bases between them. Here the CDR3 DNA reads TGTGCCAGCAGCCACCCCTCCGGGAAGCGGAGCACAGATACGCAGTATTTT. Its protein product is CASSHPSGKRSTDTQYF.